The 4 T cell receptor beta chains given below trace back to one sample, sequenced in a study of read filtering for tumor transcriptome and immune sequencing. The library was built from about 400 ng RNA with molecular barcoded adaptors for alpha/delta and beta/gamma chains. TCRdb analysed the reads with MiXCR anew, one entry per CDR3 protein. Here the sample spans 100,000 to 150,000 distinct CDR3 sequences, 10% to 15% being singletons. Material for sequencing was a population of CD138-negative cells sorted from bone marrow. Receptor source: a donor at least 40 years old with multiple myeloma.

Comment on this clonotype: A much more abundant neighbour one base away suggests this may be a read error. J is TRBJ1-1 and V is TRBV3-1; D is ambiguous. This CDR3 spans 15 amino acids. Germline V gene data show CDR1 as LGHDT and CDR2 as YNNKEL (reference sequence). The CDR3 DNA is TGTGTCAGCAGCCAAAGACCGGGATCGAACACTGAAGCTTTCTTT. This encodes CVSSQRPGSNTEAFF.

Many counts were recorded for this clonotype. The rearrangement uses TRBV11-3 and TRBJ1-1; maybe TRBD1 (5 bases). Germline V gives CDR1 SGHNT, CDR2 YENEEA. Deletions cut 1 base from V and 6 bases from J, with 9 bases between. This CDR3 is built from 13 residues. CDR3 protein: CASSLGEQAEAFF. CDR3 DNA: TGTGCCAGCAGCTTAGGGGAACAGGCTGAAGCTTTCTTT.

This clonotype was detected many times. The chain recombines TRBV6-2 or TRBV6-3 with TRBJ1-5, with D unclear. Germline values: CDR1 MNHEY, CDR2 SVGEGT. Trimming cost V 4 bases and J 7 bases, with 8 bases left between them. This CDR3 has 12 amino acids. CDR3 protein: CASSSPLQPQHF. The CDR3 DNA reads as TGTGCCAGCAGTTCCCCCTTACAGCCCCAGCATTTT.

This clonotype was found many times. V usage is TRBV29-1 and J usage is TRBJ2-5; the match to TRBD2 covers 7 bases. The V and J ends lost 6 bases and 4 bases, in that order; junction bases with no gene match: 14. This CDR3 is 15 amino acids long. Germline V lookup: CDR1 SQVTM, CDR2 ANQGSEA. The CDR3 DNA reads TGCAGCGTGCGCGGCGGGAGAGGTGGGGCAGAGACCCAGTACTTC. The encoded protein is CSVRGGRGGAETQYF.